The following is a T cell receptor (beta chain) sequence with its context. Its antigen remains unidentified. With a much larger clone just one base away, this may be a read error. The investigators amplified TCR beta CDR3 regions from RNA transcripts. A first-round RT-PCR of the TCR CDR3 used the HTBI primer set. TCRdb analysed the multiplex PCR reads with MiXCR anew, one entry per CDR3 protein. The sample consists of approximately 560,000 distinct CDR3 sequences, roughly 46% of them appearing once. These patients, aged 18 to 65, had recently diagnosed hyperthyroidism lasting under 2 months. The data were obtained in a study of T cells in Graves' hyperthyroidism and ophthalmopathy. Per germline, CDR1 SQVTM and CDR2 ANQGSEA. CDR3 length: 13 residues. Findings and caveats of the study: Peripheral blood also featured most of the thyroid clonotypes expanded above 0.001. A model of 13 V-J features distinguished ophthalmopathy from stable hyperthyroidism. Ophthalmopathy got predicted by the model a median approximately six months before its onset.

The chain carries TRBV29-1 and TRBJ1-3; 7 bases fit TRBD1. Sequenced: peripheral blood or thyroid tissue (not recorded which). The clonotype originates from a woman aged 18-35 years with Graves' hyperthyroidism. The CDR3 nucleotides read TGCAGCGTCCGGACAGGTTCTGGAAGCACCATATATTTT. It specifies CSVRTGSGSTIYF.